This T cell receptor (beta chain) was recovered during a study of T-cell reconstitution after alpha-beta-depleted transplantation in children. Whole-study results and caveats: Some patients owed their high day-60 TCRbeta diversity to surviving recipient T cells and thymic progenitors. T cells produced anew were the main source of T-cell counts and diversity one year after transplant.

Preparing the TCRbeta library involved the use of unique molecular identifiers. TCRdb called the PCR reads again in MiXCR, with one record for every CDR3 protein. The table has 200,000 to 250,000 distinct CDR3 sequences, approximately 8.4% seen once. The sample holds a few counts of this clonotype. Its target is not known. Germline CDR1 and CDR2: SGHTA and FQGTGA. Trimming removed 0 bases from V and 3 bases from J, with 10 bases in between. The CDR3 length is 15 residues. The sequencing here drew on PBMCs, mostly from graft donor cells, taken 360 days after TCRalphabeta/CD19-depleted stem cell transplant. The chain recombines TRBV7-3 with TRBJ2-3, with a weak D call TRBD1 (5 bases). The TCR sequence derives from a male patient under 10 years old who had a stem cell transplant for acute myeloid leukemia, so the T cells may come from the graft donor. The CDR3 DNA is TGTGCCAGCAGCTTAACTCTAGGGGATACAGATACGCAGTATTTT. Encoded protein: CASSLTLGDTDTQYF.